Each of the 18 T cell receptor beta chains below was sequenced from the same sample in a study of vaccination effects on CD4 cells after COVID-19. Antigen-specific CD4+ T cells expanded by the ViraFEST assay with viral peptide pools were then sequenced. Investigators separated out CD4+ T cells once approximately 9 days of culture had passed. The vaccine recipients had no prior SARS-CoV-2 infection, with negative nucleocapsid antibodies. Sequencing was performed with immunoSEQ multiplex PCR; in TCRdb, only in-frame clones are kept and a portion is missing. The repertoire includes nearly 35,000 clones, 73% of them detected once, and more than 25% sits in the top ten. The antigens of these receptors remain unknown. This specimen was CD4+ T cells from PBMCs cultured with HCoV-OC43 spike peptides, taken before COVID-19 vaccination. Subset of the sample: HCoV-OC43 spike overlapping peptide pool stimulation. All receptors come from a human donor who received a COVID-19 vaccine.

This clone was picked up a small number of times. V is TRBV7-9 and J is TRBJ1-1; D possibly corresponds to TRBD1 (5 bases). Trimming stripped 2 bases from V and 3 bases from J, with 19 bases between. Germline values: CDR1 SEHNR, CDR2 FQNEAQ (reference sequence). The CDR3 runs to 17 residues. CDR3 sequence: CASSLTTRGTLYTEAFF. In nucleotides, the CDR3 is TGTGCCAGCAGCTTAACAACGCGGGGGACGCTCTACACTGAAGCTTTCTTT. Looking up the rest from reference TRBV7-9 and TRBJ1-1 gives the full variable domain: DTGVSQNPRHKITKRGQNVTFRCDPISEHNRLYWYRQTLGQGPEFLTYFQNEAQLEKSRLLSDRFSAERPKGSFSTLEIQRTEQGDSAMYLCASSLTTRGTLYTEAFFGQGTRLTVV.

This clone has a handful of counts. The rearrangement joins TRBV28 to TRBJ1-2; D ambiguous. This CDR3 has 14 amino acids. CDR1 and CDR2 from the germline V gene are MDHEN and SYDVKM. Trimming took 3 bases from V and 4 from J, leaving 12 bases between them. The CDR3, as DNA: TGTGCCAGCAGTTTGAAGCCTGGGCGCTATGGCTACACCTTC. Its translation is CASSLKPGRYGYTF.

The chain has TRBV7-2 and TRBJ1-1, with 7 bases that match TRBD1. Unmatched junction bases numbered 9, after V lost 5 bases and J lost 6 bases. Germline-derived CDR1 and CDR2 are SGHTA and FQGNSA. This CDR3 comprises 14 residues. Written as DNA, the CDR3 is TGTGCCAGCAGCGCGTCCTACAGGGGCGCTGAAGCTTTCTTT. It codes for CASSASYRGAEAFF.

The chain has TRBV6-2 or TRBV6-3 and TRBJ2-7; weak D call: TRBD2 (5 bases). The V end lost 5 bases, the J end lost 0 bases, and 17 bases lay between the germline ends. The germline CDR1 and CDR2 sequences are MNHEY and SVGEGT. The CDR3 is 16 amino acids. CDR3 sequence (DNA): TGTGCCAGCAGTCGCGCATCGACGGGGAGCTCCTACGAGCAGTACTTC. This translates into CASSRASTGSSYEQYF.

This clone showed up just a few times. This chain uses TRBV5-4 with TRBJ2-3; the D gene is possibly TRBD1 (7 bases). The germline V gene has CDR1 SGHNT and CDR2 YYREEE (reference sequence). The CDR3 has 16 residues. V dropped 4 bases and J dropped 0 bases, with 15 bases sitting between them. CDR3 nucleotides: TGTGCCAGCAGCCCAGGGGGGTCGGGGAGCACAGATACGCAGTATTTT. Translation: CASSPGGSGSTDTQYF.

The chain carries TRBV19 and TRBJ1-5, with TRBD1 as a possible D gene (6 bases). CDR3 length: 16 residues. The V gene lost 2 bases and the J gene lost 6 bases, with 17 bases spanning the gap. Germline V gives CDR1 LNHDA, CDR2 SQIVND (reference sequence). CDR3 loop: CASSIRGGAVGQPQHF. CDR3 DNA: TGTGCCAGTAGTATAAGGGGGGGGGCAGTCGGTCAGCCCCAGCATTTT.

This clone was detected once. This chain uses TRBV7-2 with TRBJ1-5; possible D gene TRBD1, 5 bases. This CDR3 region has 13 residues. The ends were cut back, 4 bases at V and 5 bases at J, with 9 bases in the middle. CDR1 and CDR2 from the germline V gene are SGHTA and FQGNSA. CDR3 in amino acids: CASSYRGDQPQHF. The CDR3 DNA reads TGTGCCAGCAGCTACAGAGGGGATCAGCCCCAGCATTTT.

A single count supports this clone. V and J are TRBV7-3 and TRBJ2-3; 10 bases are shared with TRBD2. CDR3 length: 16 amino acids. CDR1 is SGHTA and CDR2 is FQGTGA in the germline V gene. With 3 bases clipped from V and 3 bases from J, the junction kept 6 bases outside the gene matches. The CDR3: CASSFGSGGATDTQYF. As DNA, the CDR3 is TGTGCCAGCAGCTTTGGGAGCGGGGGGGCGACAGATACGCAGTATTTT.

V usage is TRBV7-6 and J usage is TRBJ2-3, with a weak D call TRBD2 (7 bases). Trimming stripped 6 bases from V and 5 bases from J, with 18 bases between. The CDR3 extends over 15 amino acids. Germline-derived CDR1 and CDR2 are SGHVS and FNYEAQ. CDR3 in amino acids: CASSTWTVAGDTQYF. CDR3 nucleotides: TGTGCCAGCAGTACGTGGACAGTAGCGGGAGATACGCAGTATTTT.

The chain has TRBV27 and TRBJ1-6, with 9 nucleotides matching TRBD1. Germline loops: CDR1 MNHEY, CDR2 SMNVEV (reference sequence). This CDR3 has 14 residues. V lost 6 bases to trimming and J lost 9 bases; unmatched junction nucleotides: 6. This chain's CDR3 is CASRQDRGGSPLHF. Here the CDR3 DNA reads TGTGCCAGCAGGCAAGACAGGGGGGGTTCACCCCTCCACTTT.

This clone was counted between two and nine times. The chain has TRBV14 and TRBJ1-6, with D unresolved. The length of the CDR3 is 16 residues. The germline V gene encodes CDR1 SGHDN and CDR2 FVKESK. V shed 0 bases and J shed 10 bases, with 16 bases lying between them. CDR3 loop: CASSQDPFRIASPLHF. CDR3 sequence (DNA): TGTGCCAGCAGCCAAGACCCGTTTCGAATTGCATCACCCCTCCACTTT.

The chain joins TRBV30 to TRBJ1-6, with D uncertain. CDR1 and CDR2 from the germline V gene are GTSNPN and SVGIG (reference sequence). This CDR3 region has 10 residues. V lost 7 bases to trimming and J lost 11 bases, with 9 bases between them. In DNA, the CDR3 is TGTGCCTCCCAAGGGCCACCCCTCCACTTT. This encodes CASQGPPLHF.

This clone has a single count. The genes are TRBV7-2 and TRBJ2-7; TRBD1 matches at 8 bases. V was clipped by 1 base and J by 6 bases; unmatched bases: 5. This CDR3 is 14 amino acids long. Germline CDR1 SGHTA, CDR2 FQGNSA. CDR3 in amino acids: CASSLGTGWVEQYF. CDR3 sequence (DNA): TGTGCCAGCAGCTTAGGGACAGGGTGGGTCGAGCAGTACTTC.

This clone appeared a single time. The rearrangement uses TRBV9 and TRBJ2-1; D uncertain. V was clipped by 0 bases and J by 6 bases, with 10 bases between them. The CDR3 contains 14 residues. CDR1 and CDR2 (germline): SGDLS, YYNGEE. CDR3 nucleotides: TGTGCCAGCAGCGTAGAAAGCAGGTCCAATGAGCAGTTCTTC. This codes for CASSVESRSNEQFF.

This clone was detected many times. The chain couples TRBV11-2 to TRBJ2-7; 8 bases agree with TRBD2. Germline V gene lookup returns CDR1 SGHAT and CDR2 FQNNGV. The V segment lost 0 bases and the J segment 11 bases; nucleotides outside the gene matches: 12. This CDR3 has 15 amino acids. The DNA for the CDR3 is TGTGCCAGCAGCTTAGATCCGGGGGGGGCAGGAATGAAGTACTTC. It codes for CASSLDPGGAGMKYF.

The J gene is TRBJ1-1, the V gene TRBV18, with 8 bases lining up with TRBD1. This CDR3 comprises 13 residues. The germline CDR1 and CDR2 sequences are KGHSH and LQKENI. The J segment lost 9 bases and the V segment lost 4 bases, leaving 7 bases of the junction unmatched. The DNA for the CDR3 is TGTGCCAGCTCACAAAGACAGGGGCGGAAAGCTTTCTTT. This codes for CASSQRQGRKAFF. The whole variable domain, filled in from reference TRBV18 and TRBJ1-1, reads NAGVMQNPRHLVRRRGQEARLRCSPMKGHSHVYWYRQLPEEGLKFMVYLQKENIIDESGMPKERFSAEFPKEGPSILRIQQVVRGDSAAYFCASSQRQGRKAFFGQGTRLTVV.

There are a few counts of this clone. The rearrangement uses TRBV18 and TRBJ1-2, with TRBD1 matching 7 bases. Trimming removed 0 bases from V and 1 base from J; junction bases left unmatched: 11. The CDR3 totals 18 residues. Germline CDR1 and CDR2: KGHSH and LQKENI. CDR3 region: CASSPPGHRGLLNYGYTF. In nucleotides, the CDR3 is TGTGCCAGCTCACCACCAGGCCACAGGGGCCTACTTAACTATGGCTACACCTTC.

The rearrangement joins TRBV18 to TRBJ2-7; D is perhaps TRBD1 (5 bases). The germline gives CDR1 KGHSH, CDR2 LQKENI. Trimming shortened V by 4 bases and J by 3 bases, and 10 bases separated the two germline ends. The CDR3 extends over 13 amino acids. The CDR3 region has the DNA TGTGCCAGCTCACAGGGGCGGCTCTACGAGCAGTACTTC. It encodes CASSQGRLYEQYF.